This is a list of T cell receptor beta chains from one sample in a study of T cells in Graves' hyperthyroidism and ophthalmopathy. TCRdb passed the multiplex PCR reads through MiXCR, listing each CDR3 protein once. The table records about 560,000 distinct CDR3 sequences, roughly a sixth of them present only once. Sequences were obtained from blood. The origin of the receptors is a woman aged 18 to 35 with Graves' hyperthyroidism. Both conserved end residues are part of each CDR3. Fields, in order: clone size, V gene, D gene, J gene, CDR3 DNA, CDR3 protein. A D gene is named only where the DNA matches it firmly. The size entry is marked missing in some rows and otherwise reads once, few, many or a size class.

abundance: many; v_gene: TRBV5-1; d_gene: NA; j_gene: TRBJ1-2; CDR3nt: TGCGCCAGCAGCTTGGAGTCTGACACCGCGTACTATGGCTACACCTTC; CDR3aa: CASSLESDTAYYGYTF
abundance: many; v_gene: TRBV2; d_gene: TRBD1; j_gene: TRBJ1-4; CDR3nt: TGTGCCAGCAGACGACAGGGGTTTGAAAAACTGTTTTTT; CDR3aa: CASRRQGFEKLFF
abundance: many; v_gene: TRBV3-1; d_gene: TRBD1; j_gene: TRBJ2-7; CDR3nt: TGTGCCAGCAGCCAAGCGACAGGGGTCGAGCAGTACTTC; CDR3aa: CASSQATGVEQYF
abundance: many; v_gene: TRBV2; d_gene: NA; j_gene: TRBJ1-4; CDR3nt: TGTGCCAGCAACACCGGGGGGGGTGAAAAACTGTTTTTT; CDR3aa: CASNTGGGEKLFF
abundance: many; v_gene: TRBV12-3/TRBV12-4; d_gene: NA; j_gene: TRBJ2-6; CDR3nt: TGTGCCAGCAGTCCCAGACAGGCTGGGGCCAACGTCCTGACTTTC; CDR3aa: CASSPRQAGANVLTF
abundance: many; v_gene: TRBV20-1; d_gene: TRBD1; j_gene: TRBJ2-7; CDR3nt: TGCAGTGTAACGGGACAGGGGGCCTACGAGCAGTACTTC; CDR3aa: CSVTGQGAYEQYF
abundance: many; v_gene: TRBV7-2; d_gene: NA; j_gene: TRBJ2-5; CDR3nt: TGTGCCAGCAGCTCACCCCGACAGCTCCAAGAGACCCAGTACTTC; CDR3aa: CASSSPRQLQETQYF
abundance: few; v_gene: TRBV20-1; d_gene: TRBD2; j_gene: TRBJ2-7; CDR3nt: TGCAGTGCTAGAGAGGGACTACCATCCTACGAGCAGTACTTC; CDR3aa: CSAREGLPSYEQYF
abundance: once; v_gene: TRBV19; d_gene: NA; j_gene: TRBJ2-1; CDR3nt: TGTGCCAGTAGTCAAGGGATGGCACGAGGGTACAATGAGCAGTTCTTC; CDR3aa: CASSQGMARGYNEQFF
abundance: few; v_gene: TRBV7-3; d_gene: TRBD2; j_gene: TRBJ2-5; CDR3nt: TGTGCCAGCAGCCGGGCGGGGGGGCAAGAGACCCAGTACTTC; CDR3aa: CASSRAGGQETQYF
abundance: NA; v_gene: TRBV27; d_gene: NA; j_gene: TRBJ1-2; CDR3nt: TGTGCCAGCAGTTCAATGGGGGGGGGAACGCATGGCTACACCTTC; CDR3aa: CASSSMGGGTHGYTF
abundance: few; v_gene: TRBV19; d_gene: TRBD1; j_gene: TRBJ2-6; CDR3nt: TGTGCCAGTACCGACCTGGGACAGGGGAGCTCTGGGGCCAACGTCCTGACTTTC; CDR3aa: CASTDLGQGSSGANVLTF
abundance: NA; v_gene: TRBV7-2; d_gene: NA; j_gene: TRBJ2-7; CDR3nt: TGTGCCAGCGGCCGAACCGGGCCCACCTACGAGCAGTACTTC; CDR3aa: CASGRTGPTYEQYF
abundance: many; v_gene: TRBV6-5; d_gene: TRBD2; j_gene: TRBJ2-7; CDR3nt: TGTGCCAGCAGTTACTCAAAACACTCTAGCGGAAGCTCCTACGAGCAGTACTTC; CDR3aa: CASSYSKHSSGSSYEQYF
abundance: few; v_gene: TRBV5-1; d_gene: NA; j_gene: TRBJ2-7; CDR3nt: TGCGCCAGCAGCGATACAGGGTCCGAGCAGTACTTC; CDR3aa: CASSDTGSEQYF
abundance: few; v_gene: TRBV5-6; d_gene: NA; j_gene: TRBJ2-3; CDR3nt: TGTGCCAGCAGCTTGCGGCAGGGAGTGATAGATACGCAGTATTTT; CDR3aa: CASSLRQGVIDTQYF
abundance: many; v_gene: TRBV5-5; d_gene: TRBD1; j_gene: TRBJ1-5; CDR3nt: TGTGCCAGCAGCTCGGGACAGGCATATAGCAATCAGCCCCAGCATTTT; CDR3aa: CASSSGQAYSNQPQHF
abundance: many; v_gene: TRBV20-1; d_gene: TRBD2; j_gene: TRBJ2-7; CDR3nt: TGCAGTGCTAGAGGGTCCGGGACTAGCGGGAGGTTTGAGCAGTACTTC; CDR3aa: CSARGSGTSGRFEQYF
abundance: few; v_gene: TRBV6-1; d_gene: NA; j_gene: TRBJ1-1; CDR3nt: TGTGCCAGCAGTGAACCCTACAGGGCTGTTGAAGCTTTCTTT; CDR3aa: CASSEPYRAVEAFF
abundance: few; v_gene: TRBV4-2; d_gene: NA; j_gene: TRBJ1-5; CDR3nt: TGTGCCAGCAGCCAAGAGGTAGGAAGCGAGCCTGGGCCCCAGCATTTT; CDR3aa: CASSQEVGSEPGPQHF
abundance: NA; v_gene: TRBV6-1; d_gene: TRBD1; j_gene: TRBJ2-5; CDR3nt: TGTGCCAGCTATCGACAGGGGGAAGGAACCCAGTACTTC; CDR3aa: CASYRQGEGTQYF
abundance: many; v_gene: TRBV30; d_gene: NA; j_gene: TRBJ1-1; CDR3nt: TGTGCCTGGGAAAGCGGGGTAAACACTGAAGCTTTCTTT; CDR3aa: CAWESGVNTEAFF
abundance: NA; v_gene: TRBV13; d_gene: TRBD2; j_gene: TRBJ2-3; CDR3nt: TGTGCCAGCAGCTTGGAGCCCCTCGGGACTAGCGGCAGAGATACGCAGTATTTT; CDR3aa: CASSLEPLGTSGRDTQYF
abundance: many; v_gene: TRBV5-1; d_gene: TRBD2; j_gene: TRBJ2-7; CDR3nt: TGCGCCAGCAGCCACACTAGCGGGAGGGCCGGGTACGAGCAGTACTTC; CDR3aa: CASSHTSGRAGYEQYF
abundance: few; v_gene: TRBV20-1; d_gene: TRBD2; j_gene: TRBJ2-7; CDR3nt: TGCAGTGCTGGGGGAATAGCGGGAGCGGTTAGCTCCTACGAGCAGTACTTC; CDR3aa: CSAGGIAGAVSSYEQYF
abundance: many; v_gene: TRBV12-3/TRBV12-4; d_gene: NA; j_gene: TRBJ1-2; CDR3nt: TGTGCCAGCCGCCGCAGGGGCCTCCTCTATGGCTACACCTTC; CDR3aa: CASRRRGLLYGYTF
abundance: many; v_gene: TRBV2; d_gene: NA; j_gene: TRBJ1-1; CDR3nt: TGTGCCAGCAGTGGGTGGACTCTTCCTGAAGCTTTCTTT; CDR3aa: CASSGWTLPEAFF
abundance: NA; v_gene: TRBV29-1; d_gene: NA; j_gene: TRBJ2-3; CDR3nt: TGCAGCGTTGCCCTTGACGGGACTGAAGATACGCAGTATTTT; CDR3aa: CSVALDGTEDTQYF
abundance: NA; v_gene: TRBV5-1; d_gene: NA; j_gene: TRBJ2-2; CDR3nt: TGCGCCAGCAGCTTGAGTCCATTTGGGGAACCCACCGGGGAGCTGTTTTTT; CDR3aa: CASSLSPFGEPTGELFF
abundance: few; v_gene: TRBV6-1; d_gene: TRBD1; j_gene: TRBJ1-5; CDR3nt: TGTGCCAGCAACCGAGTGACAGGGGGAGGTCAGCCCCAGCATTTT; CDR3aa: CASNRVTGGGQPQHF
abundance: many; v_gene: TRBV12-3/TRBV12-4; d_gene: TRBD1; j_gene: TRBJ2-2; CDR3nt: TGTGCCAGCAGTCAGTCCCAACAGGGGGCGCGCACCGGGGAGCTGTTTTTT; CDR3aa: CASSQSQQGARTGELFF
abundance: NA; v_gene: TRBV2; d_gene: NA; j_gene: TRBJ2-2; CDR3nt: TGTGCCAGCAGTGAAAAATGGACCGGGGAGCTGTTTTTT; CDR3aa: CASSEKWTGELFF
abundance: NA; v_gene: TRBV27; d_gene: TRBD2; j_gene: TRBJ2-7; CDR3nt: TGTGCCAGCAGTTTTTCGACTAGCCCTCCTAACGAGCAGTACTTC; CDR3aa: CASSFSTSPPNEQYF
abundance: NA; v_gene: TRBV5-4; d_gene: TRBD1; j_gene: TRBJ2-5; CDR3nt: TGTGCCAGCAGCGCGACAGGGGGTGAAGAGACCCAGTACTTC; CDR3aa: CASSATGGEETQYF
abundance: NA; v_gene: TRBV6-5; d_gene: NA; j_gene: TRBJ2-5; CDR3nt: TGTGCCAGCTCCCACAACAGGAAACAAGAGACCCAGTACTTC; CDR3aa: CASSHNRKQETQYF
abundance: many; v_gene: TRBV4-1; d_gene: NA; j_gene: TRBJ1-5; CDR3nt: TGCGCCAGCAGCGGGGTAGGGGATCAGCCCCAGCATTTT; CDR3aa: CASSGVGDQPQHF
abundance: many; v_gene: TRBV7-6; d_gene: TRBD2; j_gene: TRBJ2-7; CDR3nt: TGTGCCAGCAGCCCTCTTGGACTAGCTGATGGCTACGAGCAGTACTTC; CDR3aa: CASSPLGLADGYEQYF
abundance: NA; v_gene: TRBV24-1; d_gene: NA; j_gene: TRBJ1-2; CDR3nt: TGTGCCACCAGTGATCCCCGGCGGTATGGCTACACCTTC; CDR3aa: CATSDPRRYGYTF
abundance: NA; v_gene: TRBV4-1; d_gene: TRBD1; j_gene: TRBJ1-6; CDR3nt: TGCGCCAGCAGCCAAGTTATAGGACGGACAGGGGGCGCGGTTAATTCACCCCTCCACTTT; CDR3aa: CASSQVIGRTGGAVNSPLHF
abundance: many; v_gene: TRBV6-2/TRBV6-3; d_gene: NA; j_gene: TRBJ1-1; CDR3nt: TGTGCCAGCAAAGGATGGGCTACGAACACTGAAGCTTTCTTT; CDR3aa: CASKGWATNTEAFF
abundance: many; v_gene: TRBV2; d_gene: NA; j_gene: TRBJ2-7; CDR3nt: TGTGCCAGTACAAGACTAGGAGGTCCCTACGAGCAGTACTTC; CDR3aa: CASTRLGGPYEQYF
abundance: NA; v_gene: TRBV25-1; d_gene: NA; j_gene: TRBJ1-1; CDR3nt: TGTGCCAGCAGTGACCCGGGGCTTACTGAAGCTTTCTTT; CDR3aa: CASSDPGLTEAFF
abundance: many; v_gene: TRBV5-5; d_gene: NA; j_gene: TRBJ1-1; CDR3nt: TGTGCCAGCAGCTTCGGCAGTGAAGCTTTCTTT; CDR3aa: CASSFGSEAFF
abundance: many; v_gene: TRBV12-3/TRBV12-4; d_gene: NA; j_gene: TRBJ2-2; CDR3nt: TGTGCCAGCAGTCCCCTGACAGGGAACACCGGGGAGCTGTTTTTT; CDR3aa: CASSPLTGNTGELFF
abundance: few; v_gene: TRBV12-5; d_gene: NA; j_gene: TRBJ2-2; CDR3nt: TGTGCTAGTGGTTTTACAGGTTTTTCGAACACCGGGGAGCTGTTTTTT; CDR3aa: CASGFTGFSNTGELFF
abundance: few; v_gene: TRBV6-1; d_gene: NA; j_gene: TRBJ2-2; CDR3nt: TGTGCCAGCATGCCACGGAGGCAGAACACCGGGGAGCTGTTTTTT; CDR3aa: CASMPRRQNTGELFF
abundance: many; v_gene: TRBV12-3/TRBV12-4; d_gene: NA; j_gene: TRBJ2-3; CDR3nt: TGTGCCAGCAGTTTACTAGCAACAGATACGCAGTATTTT; CDR3aa: CASSLLATDTQYF
abundance: many; v_gene: TRBV7-2; d_gene: NA; j_gene: TRBJ2-7; CDR3nt: TGTGCCAGCAGCTTAGACCCGCAAGGTGAGCAGTACTTC; CDR3aa: CASSLDPQGEQYF
abundance: many; v_gene: TRBV6-1; d_gene: NA; j_gene: TRBJ2-7; CDR3nt: TGTGCCAGCAGTTATAGTGACTCCGACGGTTCCGAGCAGTACTTC; CDR3aa: CASSYSDSDGSEQYF